This is a list of T cell receptor beta chains from one sample in a study of identifying expanded T cells in peripheral blood. Only in-frame clones appear in the TCRdb table, and some are missing; sequencing was by immunoSEQ multiplex PCR. The sample carries some 93,000 clones, around nine tenths recorded once. Sequencing was performed on blood. All receptors come from a person between 18 and 69 years old in good health. Each CDR3 is given with its conserved first and last residue. D genes are given only for firm matches. Size is omitted from some rows. Given values are once, few, many or a class for expanded clones.

j_gene | v_gene | abundance | d_gene | CDR3nt | CDR3aa
TRBJ2-7 | TRBV7-2 | . | . | TGTGCCAGCAGCATTACTCAATACGAGCAGTACTTC | CASSITQYEQYF
TRBJ1-1 | TRBV6-1 | . | . | TGTGCCACCGCAGAGAACACTGAAGCTTTCTTT | CATAENTEAFF
TRBJ2-7 | TRBV2 | . | TRBD1 | TGTGCCAGCAGTGGGGGACAGGCGTACTACGAGCAGTACTTC | CASSGGQAYYEQYF
TRBJ2-7 | TRBV28 | . | . | TGTGCCAGCAGCCTACGGGCTGGCGCGCTCTCCTACGAGCAGTACTTC | CASSLRAGALSYEQYF
TRBJ2-3 | TRBV5-1 | . | TRBD2 | TGCGCCAGCAGCTTGACTAGCGGATGGGGAGATACGCAGTATTTT | CASSLTSGWGDTQYF
TRBJ2-1 | TRBV4-1 | . | TRBD2 | TGCGCCAGCAGCCACAGGACTAGCGGGAGGATGAGCTCCTACAATGAGCAGTTCTTC | CASSHRTSGRMSSYNEQFF
TRBJ2-2 | TRBV5-4 | . | . | TGTGCCAGCAGCTTGGTGGGGGGTAACACCGGGGAGCTGTTTTTT | CASSLVGGNTGELFF
TRBJ2-2 | TRBV6-5 | . | . | TGTGCCAGCTACCGGACCCCACGGGGCGGGGAGCTGTTTTTT | CASYRTPRGGELFF
TRBJ2-3 | TRBV9 | . | . | TGTGCCAGCAGCAACGCGGGCTCCAGCACAGATACGCAGTATTTT | CASSNAGSSTDTQYF
TRBJ1-4 | TRBV30 | once | . | TGTGCCTGGAGTGTACTATTTGGCAGGATCGATGGAGAAAATGAAAAACTGTTTTTT | CAWSVLFGRIDGENEKLFF
TRBJ2-7 | TRBV7-2 | . | . | TGTGCCAGCAGCTTAGACACCCTAACACAGTACTTC | CASSLDTLTQYF
TRBJ2-3 | TRBV19 | . | . | TGTGCCACCGGAGGCGGGCCCAGCACAGATACGCAGTATTTT | CATGGGPSTDTQYF
TRBJ1-1 | TRBV5-1 | . | . | TGCGCCAGCAGCACCGGACGGCACACTGAAGCTTTCTTT | CASSTGRHTEAFF
TRBJ1-5 | TRBV28 | . | . | TGTGCCAGCAGTTTAAGGGGGGCGAACAATCAGCCCCAGCATTTT | CASSLRGANNQPQHF
TRBJ2-1 | TRBV15 | . | TRBD2 | TGTGCCACCACTCCCGGGACTAGCGCAAGCTCCTACAATGAGCAGTTCTTC | CATTPGTSASSYNEQFF
TRBJ1-1 | TRBV5-1 | . | . | TGCGCCAGTAACAGGGATTCGAACACTGAAGCTTTCTTT | CASNRDSNTEAFF
TRBJ1-6 | TRBV19 | . | . | TGTGCCAGTAAGGAGGGCTCCTATAATTCACCCCTCCACTTT | CASKEGSYNSPLHF